The clone carrying this T cell receptor (beta chain) was detected many times. The target antigen is unknown. This specimen comes from a study of neurological immune-mediated disorders. General study points: None of the CDR3 amino acid sequences in expanded clones turned up in more than one subject, which points to private repertoires in all groups.

TCRdb re-called the 5' RACE reads with MiXCR, one entry per CDR3 protein. This sample has tens of thousands of distinct CDR3 sequences, with under 13% found just once. Sequencing was done on a sample of PBMCs. The receptor was isolated from a young woman with HTLV-1-associated myelopathy (HAM/TSP).

The CDR3 DNA sequence: TGCGCCAGCAGGAGGAACAACTTGGAAGATTCACCCCTCCACTTT. It is translated as CASRRNNLEDSPLHF. The chain combines TRBV5-1 with TRBJ1-6, with no clear D. CDR1 and CDR2 (germline): SGHRS, YFSETQ. The CDR3 is made up of 15 amino acids. The ends were cut back, 5 bases at V and 8 bases at J, with 17 bases in the middle.